This T cell receptor (beta chain) was documented in a study of Ad26.COV2.S vaccination and SARS-CoV-2 variants (dated by TCRdb to about 2021). In terms of the full investigation: Donors in the vaccine arm were drawn from COV1001, a multicentre, randomized, double-blind, placebo-controlled phase I-IIa trial testing Ad26.COV2.S in healthy adults. The TCR-sequenced set comprised around 30 samples: around 20 Ad26.COV2.S vaccine recipients, 5 placebo recipients and 8 SARS-CoV-2 convalescent individuals. Participants in the trial were split at random into five groups of five each, receiving low-dose or high-dose Ad26.COV2.S once or twice, or else placebo on both occasions. Investigators did not know the trial group allocation while performing experiments and assessing outcomes. Ad26.COV2.S was administered intramuscularly at a dose of 5x10^10 or 1x10^11 viral particles, either as one shot or as two shots given 56 days apart. Sequencing of the TCRbeta repertoire served to evaluate the specificity and breadth of SARS-CoV-2-reactive T cell receptors following Ad26.COV2.S vaccination. Study-wide conclusions, independent of this receptor: Comparing responses between vaccine doses or regimens was not something the study was powered to do. After vaccination, substantial breadth of spike-specific CD8+ and CD4+ T cell responses was reported. The authors noted that the TCR breadth and depth analyses may have underestimated total T cell responses. Comparable non-spike TCR breadth was observed between vaccine and placebo recipients, consistent with only spike being contained in the vaccine. Compared with placebo recipients, Ad26.COV2.S recipients showed higher spike-specific TCR breadth (P = 0.0014).

The immunoSEQ Assay was used to sequence TCRbeta CDR3 regions. After extraction, genomic DNA underwent amplification by bias-controlled multiplex PCR, followed by high-throughput sequencing. The source study handled its data this way. Collapsing and filtering of sequences were performed to quantify the absolute abundance of each unique TCRbeta CDR3 region. Usable DNA was measured by amplifying reference genes present in all nucleated cells, and TCRbeta template counts were normalized to that usable DNA to estimate T cell fraction. Repertoire TCRs were annotated as SARS-CoV-2-specific when V gene, CDR3 amino acid sequence and J gene were exactly matched to a known reactive TCR set. MIRA supplied the reference SARS-CoV-2 TCR set, which was filtered for enrichment in COVID-19-positive ImmuneCODE repertoires so that public or cross-reactive TCRs were removed. Drawing on the MIRA antigens, annotated TCRs were analysed further at the level of specific ORF or position within ORF. Breadth was defined as annotated unique rearrangements over total unique productive rearrangements; depth was the summed frequency of those rearrangements. TCR breadth was compared between groups using two-sided Wilcoxon rank-sum tests. The clones in this table, taken by TCRdb from immuneACCESS, are in-frame only. Not every clone is retained; where verified, under half of the shortfall comes from an unresolved V gene, and the cause of the rest is unknown. V and J calls plus clone size are reproduced from that table; the DNA served to infer D and trimming. The sample yields a few hundred thousand clones; about 90% were counted once. The ten largest make up about 1.7% of the sample.

Concerning this clone: Its antigen target is currently unknown. No clone much larger than this one lies a single base away; base qualities are absent.

The CDR1 and CDR2 encoded by the germline V gene are SGDLS and YYNGEE. The CDR3, cysteine through phenylalanine, is 15 amino acids long. The entry retains the CDR3 DNA only, 45 bases that are in frame from base 1. V is cut back by 3 bases and J by 3 bases, with 5 bases in the junction unmatched. The treatment or condition label for this specimen denotes: some 20 received Ad26.COV2.S at low or high dose, single or two shots; 5 received placebo; per-sample allocation not given. Repertoires of vaccine and placebo recipients were sequenced from samples taken on day 63 after the first injection. Between 29 July and 7 August 2020, Cohort 1b enrolled 20 to 30 adults aged 18-55 years at one site in Boston, USA. As a vaccine, Ad26.COV2.S was a replication-incompetent adenovirus type 26 vector that expressed a prefusion-stabilized SARS-CoV-2 spike protein derived from the original Wuhan strain.

In this chain, TRBV9 is recombined with TRBJ1-3, with 8 junctional bases fitting TRBD1. The clonotype comes from a person aged 18-65 years who received the Ad26.COV2.S COVID-19 vaccine or a placebo. The material sequenced was peripheral blood, taken in a trial of Ad26.COV2.S vaccine versus placebo. The encoded CDR3 is CASSAQGAGGNTIYF. The sequence in DNA is TGTGCCAGCAGCGCCCAGGGGGCGGGTGGAAACACCATATATTTT.